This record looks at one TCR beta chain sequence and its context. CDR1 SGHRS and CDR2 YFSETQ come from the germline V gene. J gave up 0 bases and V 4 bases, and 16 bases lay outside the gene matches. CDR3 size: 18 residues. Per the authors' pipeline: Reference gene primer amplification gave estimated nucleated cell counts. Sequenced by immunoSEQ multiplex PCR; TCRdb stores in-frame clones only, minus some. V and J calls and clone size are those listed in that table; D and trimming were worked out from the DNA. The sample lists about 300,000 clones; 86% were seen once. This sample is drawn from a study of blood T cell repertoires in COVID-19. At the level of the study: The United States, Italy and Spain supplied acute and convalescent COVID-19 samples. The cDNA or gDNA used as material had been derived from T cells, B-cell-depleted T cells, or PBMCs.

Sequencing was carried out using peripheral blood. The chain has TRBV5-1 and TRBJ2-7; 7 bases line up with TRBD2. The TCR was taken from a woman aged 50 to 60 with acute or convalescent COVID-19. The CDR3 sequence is CASSPTSLLAQNSYEQYF. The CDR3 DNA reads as TGCGCCAGCAGCCCGACTAGCCTACTAGCGCAAAACTCCTACGAGCAGTACTTC.